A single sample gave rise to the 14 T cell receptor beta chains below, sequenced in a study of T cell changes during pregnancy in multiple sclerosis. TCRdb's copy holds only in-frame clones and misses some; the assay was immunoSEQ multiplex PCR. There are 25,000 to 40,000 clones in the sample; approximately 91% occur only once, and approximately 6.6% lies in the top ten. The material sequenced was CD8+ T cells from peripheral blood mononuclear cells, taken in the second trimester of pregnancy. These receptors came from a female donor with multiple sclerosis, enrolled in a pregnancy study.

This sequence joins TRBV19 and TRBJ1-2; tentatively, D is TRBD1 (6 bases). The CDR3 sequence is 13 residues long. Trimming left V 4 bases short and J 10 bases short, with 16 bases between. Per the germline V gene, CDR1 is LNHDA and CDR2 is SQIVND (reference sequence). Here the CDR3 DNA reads TGTGCCAGTAGTACTGGACAGACTACTGTCTACACCTTC. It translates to CASSTGQTTVYTF.

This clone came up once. CDR3 coding DNA: TGTGCCAGCAGCCAAATGGGGTCTAGCGGGAGCCAAGTTGAGCAGTTCTTC. Its protein is CASSQMGSSGSQVEQFF. The V call is TRBV4-2, the J call TRBJ2-1; 10 bases line up with TRBD2. V was clipped by 2 bases and J by 9 bases; unmatched bases: 13. The CDR3 has 17 amino acids. Germline V gene sequence: CDR1 LGHNA, CDR2 YNFKEQ.

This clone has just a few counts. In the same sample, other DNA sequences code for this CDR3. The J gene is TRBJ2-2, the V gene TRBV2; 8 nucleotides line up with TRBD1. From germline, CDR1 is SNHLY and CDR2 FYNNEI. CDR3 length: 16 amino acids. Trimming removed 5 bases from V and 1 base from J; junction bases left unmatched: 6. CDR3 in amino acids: CASSPKTGENTGELFF. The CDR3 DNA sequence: TGTGCCAGCAGTCCCAAGACAGGGGAGAACACCGGGGAGCTGTTTTTT.

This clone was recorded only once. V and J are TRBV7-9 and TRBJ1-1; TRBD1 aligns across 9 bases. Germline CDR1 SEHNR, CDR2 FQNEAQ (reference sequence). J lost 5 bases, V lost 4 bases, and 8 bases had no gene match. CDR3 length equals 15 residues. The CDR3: CASSYPGQGRTEAFF. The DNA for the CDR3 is TGTGCCAGCAGCTACCCGGGACAGGGTCGTACTGAAGCTTTCTTT.

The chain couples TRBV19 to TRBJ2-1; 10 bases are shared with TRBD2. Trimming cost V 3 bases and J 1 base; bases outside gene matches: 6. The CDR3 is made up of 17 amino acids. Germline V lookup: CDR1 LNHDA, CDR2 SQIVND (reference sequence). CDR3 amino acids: CASSINQREGSYNEQFF. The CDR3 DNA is TGTGCCAGTAGTATCAATCAGCGGGAGGGGTCCTACAATGAGCAGTTCTTC.

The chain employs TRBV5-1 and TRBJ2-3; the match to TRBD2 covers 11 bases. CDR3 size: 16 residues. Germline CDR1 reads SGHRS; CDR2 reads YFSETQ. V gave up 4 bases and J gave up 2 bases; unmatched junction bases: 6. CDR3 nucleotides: TGCGCCAGCAGCGGAGGACTAGCGGGTTTCACAGATACGCAGTATTTT. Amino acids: CASSGGLAGFTDTQYF.

CDR3 in DNA: TGTGCCAGCAGCTTAGGGACTAGCGGCCTAGTGGATGAGCAGTTCTTC. It codes for CASSLGTSGLVDEQFF. V and J are TRBV7-3 and TRBJ2-1, with 11 bases lining up with TRBD2. The V gene's germline CDR1 is SGHTA and CDR2 FQGTGA. CDR3 length equals 16 residues. With V trimmed by 2 bases and J by 8 bases, 8 bases remained unmatched.

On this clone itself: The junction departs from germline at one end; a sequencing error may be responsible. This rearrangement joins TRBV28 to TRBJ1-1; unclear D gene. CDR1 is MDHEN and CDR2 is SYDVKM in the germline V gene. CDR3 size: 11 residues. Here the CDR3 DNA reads TGTGTCAGCAGTTATGGGCCTGAAGCTTTCTTT. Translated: CVSSYGPEAFF.

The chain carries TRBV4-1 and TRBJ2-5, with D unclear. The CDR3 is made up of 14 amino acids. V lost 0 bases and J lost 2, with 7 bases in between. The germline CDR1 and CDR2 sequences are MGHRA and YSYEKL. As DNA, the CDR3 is TGCGCCAGCAGCCAAGATTTGGAGCAAGAGACCCAGTACTTC. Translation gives CASSQDLEQETQYF.

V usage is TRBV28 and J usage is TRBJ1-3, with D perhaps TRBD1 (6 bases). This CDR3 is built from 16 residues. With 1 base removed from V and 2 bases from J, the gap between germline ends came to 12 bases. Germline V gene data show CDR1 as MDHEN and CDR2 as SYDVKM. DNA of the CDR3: TGTGCCAGCAGTTTATATCACAGGGAAACTGGAAACACCATATATTTT. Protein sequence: CASSLYHRETGNTIYF.

The CDR3 reads CASSYRLEQYF. The CDR3 coding sequence is TGTGCCAGCAGTTATCGACTGGAGCAGTACTTC. The chain has TRBV6-5 and TRBJ2-7; D not certain. Per the germline V gene, CDR1 is MNHEY and CDR2 is SVGAGI. Trimming took off 3 bases at V and 7 bases at J, with 7 bases between the two ends. The CDR3 has 11 residues.

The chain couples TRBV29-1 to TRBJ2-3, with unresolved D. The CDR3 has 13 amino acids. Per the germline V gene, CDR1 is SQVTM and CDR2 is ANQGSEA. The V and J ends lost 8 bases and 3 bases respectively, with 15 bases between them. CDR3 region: CSLQVGFTDTQYF. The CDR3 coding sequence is TGCAGCCTTCAGGTCGGTTTTACAGATACGCAGTATTTT.

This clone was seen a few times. The DNA of the CDR3 is TGTGCCAGCAGCCCTAACGAGAGAATGAACACTGAAGCTTTCTTT. It is translated as CASSPNERMNTEAFF. V usage is TRBV7-9 and J usage is TRBJ1-1; the D is unclear. This CDR3 has 15 amino acids. CDR1 SEHNR and CDR2 FQNEAQ come from the germline V gene (reference sequence). V was pared by 5 bases and J by 0 bases, with 13 bases between.

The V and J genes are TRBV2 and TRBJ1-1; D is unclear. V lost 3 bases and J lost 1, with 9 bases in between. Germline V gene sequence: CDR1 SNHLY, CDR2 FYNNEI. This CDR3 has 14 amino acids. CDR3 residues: CASSDEARNTEAFF. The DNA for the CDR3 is TGTGCCAGCAGTGACGAGGCCCGGAACACTGAAGCTTTCTTT.